This TCR beta chain was captured in a study of CD8+CD57+ T cells in acquired aplastic anemia. Turning to the study itself: When averaged, DNA from sorted CD4+ and CD8+ cells came to approximately 3.2 ug. General study points: Overlap between patients and controls comprised twenty-nine CD8+ CDR3 sequences. No significant difference in CD8+ Simpson's diversity was found between patients and controls.

This clonotype was detected many times. Its antigen is unidentified. For CDR3 and TCR beta VDJ profiling, genomic DNA was the template used. From the reads, TCRdb called clonotypes with MiXCR, one entry per CDR3 protein. The sample yields 250,000 to 300,000 distinct CDR3 sequences, roughly three fifths seen once. The CDR3 length is 11 residues. V shed 7 bases and J shed 13 bases, with 17 bases lying between them. CDR1 is MNHEY, CDR2 SVGEGT, per germline. This receptor was identified in a human donor with severe aplastic anemia or a healthy control (not recorded which). The V gene is TRBV6-2 or TRBV6-3, the J gene TRBJ2-7; D tentatively reads TRBD1 or TRBD2 (5 bases each). Sample: sorted CD4+, CD8+, or CD8+CD57+ T cells (not recorded which) from PBMCs. CDR3 bases: TGTGCCAGCAAGAAGGGGCCACGGGGCTACTTC. Translation: CASKKGPRGYF.